Listed below are T cell receptor beta chains from one sample, sequenced in a study of T cell responses to AZD1222 COVID-19 vaccine. Sequencing was performed with immunoSEQ multiplex PCR; in TCRdb, only in-frame clones are kept and a portion is missing. Among fewer than 85,000 clones listed, 90% were seen once. Sequenced here: peripheral blood, sampled on day 0 of AZD1222 vaccination. These receptors were collected from an adult in good health. CDR3s include the opening cysteine and the closing phenylalanine or tryptophan. The order of the fields is D gene, clone size, V gene, J gene, CDR3 protein, CDR3 DNA. A D gene is named only where the DNA matches it firmly. Clone sizes are given selectively: once, few, many, or a class where the clone is expanded.

-	-	TRBV20-1	TRBJ2-3	CSASSTDTQYF	TGCAGTGCTTCTAGCACAGATACGCAGTATTTT
-	-	TRBV6-6	TRBJ2-7	CASSYSRVNMGEQYF	TGTGCCAGCAGTTACTCGAGGGTGAATATGGGGGAGCAGTACTTC
-	-	TRBV7-2	TRBJ1-5	CASQTPGDPQHF	TGTGCCAGCCAGACACCAGGGGATCCCCAGCATTTT
TRBD2	-	TRBV7-3	TRBJ2-2	CASSPRGTSGIGGELFF	TGTGCCAGCAGCCCCAGAGGGACTAGCGGGATTGGCGGGGAGCTGTTTTTT
-	-	TRBV6-2/TRBV6-3	TRBJ2-2	CASSYPHWVGAQANPGELFF	TGTGCCAGCAGTTACCCGCATTGGGTAGGGGCCCAAGCTAATCCCGGGGAGCTGTTTTTT
TRBD1	-	TRBV5-4	TRBJ2-3	CASTGSTGPDTQYF	TGTGCCAGCACCGGATCGACAGGGCCAGATACGCAGTATTTT
-	-	TRBV7-2	TRBJ1-1	CASSPWTENTEAFF	TGTGCCAGCAGCCCTTGGACGGAAAACACTGAAGCTTTCTTT
-	-	TRBV28	TRBJ1-5	CASTPGGNQPQHF	TGTGCCAGCACCCCTGGGGGCAATCAGCCCCAGCATTTT
TRBD2	few	TRBV9	TRBJ2-2	CASSEDPGLAVPNTGELFF	TGTGCCAGCAGCGAAGACCCGGGACTAGCGGTCCCGAACACCGGGGAGCTGTTTTTT
TRBD2	-	TRBV7-8	TRBJ2-1	CASSGGGALNINEQFF	TGTGCCAGCAGCGGCGGGGGAGCGTTGAATATCAATGAGCAGTTCTTC
-	once	TRBV11-3	TRBJ2-1	CASSLVRNEQFF	TGTGCCAGCAGCTTAGTTCGGAATGAGCAGTTCTTC
-	-	TRBV7-3	TRBJ1-1	CASSSMEGTEAFF	TGTGCCAGCAGCTCCATGGAGGGGACTGAAGCTTTCTTT
-	-	TRBV7-3	TRBJ2-2	CASSLNQLNTGELFF	TGTGCCAGCAGCTTAAACCAGTTGAACACCGGGGAGCTGTTTTTT
-	few	TRBV7-2	TRBJ1-3	CASSLADSDGDTIYF	TGTGCCAGCAGCTTAGCGGACAGCGACGGGGACACCATATATTTT
-	-	TRBV7-3	TRBJ2-7	CASSLIGQPTYEQYF	TGTGCCAGCAGCTTAATAGGGCAGCCTACCTACGAGCAGTACTTC
-	-	TRBV11-3	TRBJ1-1	CASSAENTEAFF	TGTGCCAGCTCGGCGGAGAACACTGAAGCTTTCTTT
TRBD1	-	TRBV9	TRBJ2-7	CASSGPKGTANSYEQYF	TGTGCCAGCAGCGGCCCCAAAGGGACAGCGAACTCCTACGAGCAGTACTTC
-	-	TRBV3-1/TRBV3-2	TRBJ1-4	CASSAQGYEKLFF	TGTGCCAGCAGCGCCCAGGGATATGAAAAACTGTTTTTT
-	-	TRBV7-9	TRBJ1-2	CASTEGADGYTF	TGTGCCAGCACAGAAGGGGCAGATGGCTACACCTTC
-	-	TRBV2	TRBJ1-3	CASSESGYSNTIYF	TGTGCCAGCAGTGAGTCTGGGTATAGTAACACCATATATTTT
TRBD1	-	TRBV12-5	TRBJ2-1	CASGFGQGEFDEQFF	TGTGCTAGTGGTTTCGGACAGGGGGAATTTGATGAGCAGTTCTTC
-	once	TRBV29-1	TRBJ2-2	CSVEQAYTGELFF	TGCAGCGTCGAACAGGCCTACACCGGGGAGCTGTTTTTT
-	-	TRBV4-1	TRBJ2-7	CASSQRGLAGDREQYF	TGCGCCAGCAGCCAGCGCGGACTAGCCGGGGACAGGGAGCAGTACTTC
-	-	TRBV12-3/TRBV12-4	TRBJ1-5	CASSLGDDQPQHF	TGTGCCAGCAGTTTAGGGGACGATCAGCCCCAGCATTTT
TRBD2	-	TRBV10-3	TRBJ2-1	CAISGGLAGPRGEEQFF	TGTGCCATCAGCGGCGGACTAGCGGGACCCCGGGGAGAGGAGCAGTTCTTC